This TCR beta chain emerged from a study of Tregs in tolerant kidney transplant recipients. For the study at large: Sorting of CD4+CD25+CD127- cells followed 3-day belatacept mixed lymphocyte reactions, sometimes with approximately five-day graft donor restimulation.

The assay was immunoSEQ multiplex PCR, and TCRdb's table has in-frame clones only and misses some. The table lists just over 30,000 clones, 70% to 85% of them singletons, with 2% to 2.5% in the top ten. V lost 8 bases and J 2 bases, leaving 15 bases between the germline ends. CDR1 is KGHSH, CDR2 LQKENI, per germline. The CDR3 is 14 residues long. On this clone: What it binds is not known.

This clonotype was sampled from a human donor in good health. Sequencing was done on a sample of Tregs from blood cultured with allogeneic cells. The chain combines TRBV18 with TRBJ1-2; D perhaps matches TRBD1 (5 bases). CDR3 DNA sequence: TGTGCCAGCGGGGGGGACGGAGGAAACTATGGCTACACCTTC. The encoded protein is CASGGDGGNYGYTF.